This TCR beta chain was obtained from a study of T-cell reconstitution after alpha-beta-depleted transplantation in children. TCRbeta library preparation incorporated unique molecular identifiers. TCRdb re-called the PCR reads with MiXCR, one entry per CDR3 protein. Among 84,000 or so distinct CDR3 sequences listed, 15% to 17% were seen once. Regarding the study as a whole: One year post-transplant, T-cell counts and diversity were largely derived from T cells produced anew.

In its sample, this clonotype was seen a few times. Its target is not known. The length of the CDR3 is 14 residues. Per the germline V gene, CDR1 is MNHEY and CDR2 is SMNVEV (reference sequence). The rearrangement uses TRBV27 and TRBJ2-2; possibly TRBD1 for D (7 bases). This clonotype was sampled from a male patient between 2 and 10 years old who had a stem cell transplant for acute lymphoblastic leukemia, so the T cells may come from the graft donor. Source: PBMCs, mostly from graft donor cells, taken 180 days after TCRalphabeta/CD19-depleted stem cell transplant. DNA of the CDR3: TGTGCATCAGGGGGGAGCGGTGTCACCGGGGAGCTGTTTTTT. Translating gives CASGGSGVTGELFF.